A selection of T cell receptor beta chains follows, all from one sample in a study of yellow fever vaccine responses in identical twins. Via MiXCR, TCRdb re-called the RT-PCR reads, giving one row per CDR3 protein. This table holds 20,000 or so distinct CDR3 sequences, around 76% found once. The source material was T cells from blood (PBMCs), unsorted or a sorted subset (not recorded which), sampled before or after yellow fever vaccination (not recorded which). The origin of the receptors is a woman in her late teens or twenties who received the yellow fever vaccine. The CDR3 runs from the conserved cysteine through the conserved F or W. Fields, in order: V gene, J gene, D gene, clone size, CDR3 DNA, CDR3 protein. D genes are given only for firm matches. Some rows mark clone size as missing; the rest say once, few, many or name a class of expanded clone.

V: TRBV7-2; J: TRBJ2-7; D: .; size: .; DNA: TGTGCCAGCAGCTTATCGCCGACTCTATACGAGCAGTACTTC; CDR3: CASSLSPTLYEQYF
V: TRBV23-1; J: TRBJ1-1; D: .; size: .; DNA: TGCGCCAGCAGACGCCCCGGGCGGGGGGTGAACACTGAAGCTTTCTTT; CDR3: CASRRPGRGVNTEAFF
V: TRBV18; J: TRBJ2-7; D: TRBD1; size: few; DNA: TGTGCCAGCTCACCTCAACCGGGACAGGGAGGCTACGAGCAGTACTTC; CDR3: CASSPQPGQGGYEQYF
V: TRBV10-3; J: TRBJ2-3; D: TRBD2; size: .; DNA: TGTGCCATCAAGACTAGCGGGGGCACAGATACGCAGTATTTT; CDR3: CAIKTSGGTDTQYF
V: TRBV28; J: TRBJ2-1; D: .; size: .; DNA: TGTGCCAGCAGTTTAGTCCGGGCCTACAATGAGCAGTTCTTC; CDR3: CASSLVRAYNEQFF
V: TRBV4-1; J: TRBJ1-2; D: .; size: .; DNA: TGCGCCAGCAGCCAAGATTTGTGGGGGGCCTATGGCTACACCTTC; CDR3: CASSQDLWGAYGYTF
V: TRBV10-3; J: TRBJ2-7; D: .; size: .; DNA: TGTGCCATCAGTGTCGCGGCGAAGTCCTACGAGCAGTACTTC; CDR3: CAISVAAKSYEQYF
V: TRBV11-1; J: TRBJ1-1; D: .; size: .; DNA: TGTGCCAGCAGCGCCCCAACAGATACAGAAGCTTTCTTT; CDR3: CASSAPTDTEAFF
V: TRBV6-1; J: TRBJ1-1; D: .; size: .; DNA: TGTGCCAGCAGCACCAGGAACACTGAAGCTTTCTTT; CDR3: CASSTRNTEAFF
V: TRBV15; J: TRBJ1-4; D: .; size: once; DNA: TGTGCCACCAGCAGGCGGTCAGAAAAACTGTTTTTT; CDR3: CATSRRSEKLFF
V: TRBV4-2; J: TRBJ1-5; D: TRBD1; size: .; DNA: TGTGCCAGCAGCCCCGGGACAGTCCTAAATCAGCCCCAGCATTTT; CDR3: CASSPGTVLNQPQHF
V: TRBV28; J: TRBJ2-3; D: TRBD1; size: .; DNA: TGTGCCAGCAGTTCACGGGACAGGGGAGCAGATACGCAGTATTTT; CDR3: CASSSRDRGADTQYF
V: TRBV7-1; J: TRBJ2-1; D: .; size: .; DNA: TGTGCCAGCAGCTCCCAAAGGGGGGCGGCAGTTGAGCAGTTCTTC; CDR3: CASSSQRGAAVEQFF
V: TRBV7-6; J: TRBJ2-5; D: .; size: .; DNA: TGTGCCAGCAGCTATCTGGGGGGTCCGAAAGAGACCCAGTACTTC; CDR3: CASSYLGGPKETQYF
V: TRBV13; J: TRBJ1-4; D: .; size: few; DNA: TGTGCCAGCAGCTTAAGGGGAACCGCTAATGAAAAACTGTTTTTT; CDR3: CASSLRGTANEKLFF
V: TRBV6-1; J: TRBJ1-6; D: .; size: once; DNA: TGTGCCAGCAGCAGACAGAGGAGCTCCTATAATTCACCCCTCCACTTT; CDR3: CASSRQRSSYNSPLHF
V: TRBV7-3; J: TRBJ2-5; D: .; size: .; DNA: TGTGCCAGCAGCCTAAAAGGATGGGGCGAGACCCAGTACTTC; CDR3: CASSLKGWGETQYF
V: TRBV7-6; J: TRBJ1-5; D: .; size: .; DNA: TGTGCCAGCAGCTTAGAGGGGACTCAGCCCCAGCATTTT; CDR3: CASSLEGTQPQHF
V: TRBV13; J: TRBJ2-2; D: .; size: .; DNA: TGTGCCAGCAGCACCCCAGGCCAGGGGGGGTACACCGGGGAGCTGTTTTTT; CDR3: CASSTPGQGGYTGELFF
V: TRBV6-6; J: TRBJ1-2; D: .; size: few; DNA: TGTGCCAGCATAGACAGCCTAAACTATGGCTACACCTTC; CDR3: CASIDSLNYGYTF
V: TRBV15; J: TRBJ1-1; D: .; size: .; DNA: TGTGCCACCAGCAGAGAGGGGAACACTGAAGCTTTCTTT; CDR3: CATSREGNTEAFF
V: TRBV5-1; J: TRBJ2-1; D: TRBD1; size: .; DNA: TGCGCCAGCAGCTTGGACAGGGGACCCTACAATGAGCAGTTCTTC; CDR3: CASSLDRGPYNEQFF
V: TRBV5-1; J: TRBJ1-1; D: .; size: once; DNA: TGCGCCAGCAGCGTGACGGGACAACCGAACACTGAAGCTTTCTTT; CDR3: CASSVTGQPNTEAFF
V: TRBV29-1; J: TRBJ2-1; D: TRBD1; size: few; DNA: TGCAGCGTCCGGGACAGCTACAATGAGCAGTTCTTC; CDR3: CSVRDSYNEQFF
V: TRBV28; J: TRBJ2-1; D: .; size: .; DNA: TGTGCCAGCAGTAGTGCCAGGGAGGTAGTCGTGCAGTTCTTC; CDR3: CASSSAREVVVQFF
V: TRBV13; J: TRBJ2-2; D: TRBD2; size: few; DNA: TGTGCCAGCAGGGGACTAGCGGGAGCGAACACCGGGGAGCTGTTTTTT; CDR3: CASRGLAGANTGELFF
V: TRBV7-9; J: TRBJ2-5; D: TRBD1; size: .; DNA: TGTGCCAGCAGCTCGAGCCGGACAGGGGCTCAAGAGACCCAGTACTTC; CDR3: CASSSSRTGAQETQYF